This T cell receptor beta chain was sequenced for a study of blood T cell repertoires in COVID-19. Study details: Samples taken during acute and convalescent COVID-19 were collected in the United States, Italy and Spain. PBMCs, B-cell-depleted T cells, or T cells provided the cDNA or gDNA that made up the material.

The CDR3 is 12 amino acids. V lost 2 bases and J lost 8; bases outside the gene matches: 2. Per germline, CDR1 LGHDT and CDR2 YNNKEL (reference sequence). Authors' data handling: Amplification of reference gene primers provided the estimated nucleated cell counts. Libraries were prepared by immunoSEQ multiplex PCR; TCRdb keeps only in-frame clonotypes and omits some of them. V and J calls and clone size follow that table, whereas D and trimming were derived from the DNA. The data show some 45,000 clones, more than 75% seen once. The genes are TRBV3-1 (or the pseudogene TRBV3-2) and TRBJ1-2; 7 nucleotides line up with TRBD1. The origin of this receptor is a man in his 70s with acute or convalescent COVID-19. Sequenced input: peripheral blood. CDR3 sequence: CASSQRGQGYTF. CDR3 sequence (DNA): TGTGCCAGCAGCCAAAGGGGGCAAGGCTACACCTTC.